This TCR beta chain was found in a study of blood T cell repertoires in COVID-19 (dated by TCRdb to about 2020). Regarding the study in general: Samples covering the acute and convalescent phases of COVID-19 were provided by collaborators in the United States, Italy and Spain. The sample metadata nearly always contained a de-identified subject ID, COVID-19 status, age in years and sex. Where available, HLA class I and class II types were obtained from metadata supplied by the sample provider rather than from assay-based typing. The repertoires were made available in a free public database intended to serve as a resource for research on the immune response to SARS-CoV-2. The prospective study material was composed of cDNA or gDNA derived from T cells, B-cell-depleted T cells, or PBMCs. The samples were drawn from the first 160 participants of the ongoing ImmuneRACE study and from about 1,200 subjects provided by 6 global collaborators. Subjects who had been exposed to COVID-19, were actively infected with it, or had recovered from it provided the deeply sampled blood TCRbeta repertoires that made up the dataset.

TCRbeta CDR3 regions were amplified from genomic DNA using the immunoSEQ Assay, a bias-controlled multiplex PCR. The authors' pipeline ran thus. Within the assay, amplification of reference gene primers was used to estimate how many nucleated cells each sample contained. To quantify the absolute abundance of each unique TCRbeta CDR3 rearrangement, sequence reads were collapsed and filtered. For each sample, productive Simpson clonality was calculated by taking the square root of Simpson's diversity index across productive rearrangements. As stored in TCRdb, this immuneACCESS dataset retains in-frame rearrangements with V and J assigned. A fraction of the clones does not appear; measured against another copy, unresolved V genes explain less than half of the discrepancy, and the remainder lacks a known reason. V and J calls and clone size are copied from that table; D and trimming were computed from the DNA. Within this sample are about 220,000 clones, with about 85% of them counted one time only. The ten top clones hold around 2.7% of the sample.

In regard to this clone: This clone's antigen is unknown. Base qualities were left out, and no much larger clone turns up one base away.

Overall study outcomes, separate from this receptor: The quantity of clinical and demographic metadata differed by source and by participant and was supplied without curation.

Enrolling through a virtual design, the prospective study's participants ranged in age from roughly 18 to 100 years and lived across about two dozen United States geographic areas. In the prospective study, participants were assigned to cohorts based on the clinical history participants reported in a screening survey and a study questionnaire. Recovered participants in ImmuneRACE Cohort 3 were defined by two consecutive negative NP/OP PCR tests, clearance by a healthcare professional, or resolution of symptoms. In the prospective study, whole blood, serum and a nasopharyngeal or oropharyngeal swab were collected from each participant by mobile phlebotomists. Prospective study participants could optionally give additional blood draws and questionnaires over an approximately 2-month period. Before DNA extraction, blood samples from the prospective study were shipped at room temperature or frozen.

The receptor was isolated from a woman aged 25 to 39 who had recovered from COVID-19. Sequencing input: PBMCs or T cells enriched from blood (not recorded which).

This receptor carries the CDR3 CASSLMGDTGELFF. Read as DNA, the sequence is TGTGCCAGCAGCTTAATGGGCGACACCGGGGAGCTGTTTTTT. The receptor chain draws on TRBV7-3 and TRBJ2-2; the D gene assignment is ambiguous. The CDR3, cysteine through phenylalanine, is 14 amino acids long. The kept DNA is CDR3 alone, 42 bases in frame from the first base. From a lookup of the germline V gene, CDR1 and CDR2 are SGHTA and FQGTGA. V loses 1 base, J loses 3 bases, and the germline ends lie 6 bases apart.